This paragraph covers one T cell receptor beta chain sequence. The antigen is undetermined. TCR cDNA was made by 5'RACE template switching, adding a universal primer site and UMIs. One entry per CDR3 protein results from TCRdb running MiXCR on the 5' RACE reads. The table lists 340,000 or so distinct CDR3 sequences, approximately 12% of them singletons, with about 3% in the top ten. The entry originates in a study of T cells after yellow fever vaccination. Broader study findings: Overall, a small share of clonotypes was seen in both CD4 and CD8 compartments.

CDR3 length equals 13 residues. Germline CDR1 is MNHNY and CDR2 is SVGAGI (reference sequence). V lost 2 bases, J lost 4 bases, and 8 bases lay in between. This sequence was found in a man between 18 and 29 years old who received the YFV17D yellow fever vaccine. V gene TRBV6-6 combines with J gene TRBJ1-2; unclear D gene. The starting material was CD4+ T cells sorted from PBMCs, obtained 15 days after the yellow fever booster vaccination. The CDR3, as DNA: TGTGCCAGCAGTTACGGGGTCGGCTATGGCTACACCTTC. Its protein product is CASSYGVGYGYTF.